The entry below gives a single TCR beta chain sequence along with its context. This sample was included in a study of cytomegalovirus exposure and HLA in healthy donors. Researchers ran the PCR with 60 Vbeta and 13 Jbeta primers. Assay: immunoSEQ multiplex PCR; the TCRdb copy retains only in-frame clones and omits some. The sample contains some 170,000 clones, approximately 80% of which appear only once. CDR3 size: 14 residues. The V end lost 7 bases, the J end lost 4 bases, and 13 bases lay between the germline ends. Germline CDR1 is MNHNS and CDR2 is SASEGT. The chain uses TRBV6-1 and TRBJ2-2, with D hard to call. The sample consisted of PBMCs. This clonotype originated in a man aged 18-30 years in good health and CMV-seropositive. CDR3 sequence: CASKTSLGTGELFF. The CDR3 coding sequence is TGTGCCAGCAAAACCAGTCTTGGCACCGGGGAGCTGTTTTTT.